This record concerns one TCR beta chain sequence. Its antigen remains unidentified. Libraries were prepared by immunoSEQ multiplex PCR; TCRdb keeps only in-frame clonotypes and omits some of them. The sample includes 150,000 to 250,000 clones, around 84% of them seen just once. The sample is drawn from a study of cytomegalovirus exposure and HLA in healthy donors. Study-wide results and caveats: According to the study, around 160 TCR beta chains were cytomegalovirus-associated. Rarity held for most TCR sequences, but there were some public TCRs that occurred in many donors. High sensitivity and specificity were reportedly achieved when the classifier diagnosed cytomegalovirus status. CMV antigen specificity of a few CMV-associated chains was confirmed in vitro.

The germline V gene encodes CDR1 SGHTA and CDR2 FQGNSA. The CDR3 contains 17 residues. Trimming took 5 bases from V and 2 from J, leaving 21 bases between them. The rearrangement links TRBV7-2 to TRBJ2-5, with D tentatively TRBD2 (6 bases). The sequence was collected from a woman in her twenties or thirties in good health and CMV-seropositive. The sample comprised PBMCs. CDR3 nucleotides: TGTGCCAGCAGCGCAAATCCGGAGGGCCCGGGGCAAGAGACCCAGTACTTC. Translation: CASSANPEGPGQETQYF.